The sequence of this T cell receptor (beta chain) was determined in a study of regulatory T cells in long-lasting Graves disease. Comment on this clonotype: This may be a read error: a much more frequent sequence differs by one nucleotide. This is likely a read error, given that the CDR3 carries no conserved phenylalanine or tryptophan at its end.

Specified time point: newly diagnosed GD, antithyroid drugs for less than 3 months. The TCR library was prepared using RNA isolated from PBMCs. Germline V lookup: CDR1 SGHAT, CDR2 FQNNGV. The CDR3 totals 13 residues. Construction of the TCR beta libraries employed iRepertoire HTBI primers in conjunction with Arm-PCR of CDR3 regions. TCRdb independently ran MiXCR on the multiplex PCR reads; one entry per CDR3 protein. This sample has about 380,000 distinct CDR3 sequences; around 15% occur once, and the top ten carry about 20%. Here the sequenced sample was peripheral blood mononuclear cells (PBMCs), taken at new diagnosis, from a patient treated with antithyroid drugs. This TCR came from a female donor with Graves disease. The rearrangement joins TRBV11-2 to TRBJ2-1; no firm D call. The J call could be wrong; TRBJ2-5 is a better fit for the DNA end. The CDR3 region has the DNA TGTGCCAGCAGCTTAGCAGGTTCGGAGACCCAGTACTCC. This codes for CASSLAGSETQYS.